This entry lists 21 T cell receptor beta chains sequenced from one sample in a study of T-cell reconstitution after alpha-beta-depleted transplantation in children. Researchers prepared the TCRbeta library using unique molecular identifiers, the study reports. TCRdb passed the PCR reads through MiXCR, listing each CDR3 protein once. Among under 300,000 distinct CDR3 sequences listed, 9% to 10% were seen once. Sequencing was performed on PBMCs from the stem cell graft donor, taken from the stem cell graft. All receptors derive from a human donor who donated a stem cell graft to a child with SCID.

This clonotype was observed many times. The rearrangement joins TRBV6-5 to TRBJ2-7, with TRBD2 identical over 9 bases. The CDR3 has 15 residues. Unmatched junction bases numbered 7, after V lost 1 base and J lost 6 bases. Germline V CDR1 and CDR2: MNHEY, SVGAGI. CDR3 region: CASSYLTSGLSEQYF. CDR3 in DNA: TGTGCCAGCAGTTACTTAACTAGCGGGCTCTCCGAGCAGTACTTC.

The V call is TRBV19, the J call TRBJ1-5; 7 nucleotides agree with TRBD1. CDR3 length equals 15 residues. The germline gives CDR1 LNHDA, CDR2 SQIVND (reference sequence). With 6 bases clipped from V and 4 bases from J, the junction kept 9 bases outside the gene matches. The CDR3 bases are TGTGCCAGTAGACGTGGGACAGAGTATAATCAGCCCCAGCATTTT. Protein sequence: CASRRGTEYNQPQHF.

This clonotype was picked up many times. DNA of the CDR3: TGTGCCAGTTATCTAGCGGGGAAGCCAGATACGCAGTATTTT. Protein product: CASYLAGKPDTQYF. The chain couples TRBV27 to TRBJ2-3; 9 bases match TRBD2. The junction had 8 bases not matched to a gene; V was cut back by 9 bases and J by 4 bases. CDR1 MNHEY and CDR2 SMNVEV come from the germline V gene (reference sequence). The CDR3 sequence is 14 residues long.

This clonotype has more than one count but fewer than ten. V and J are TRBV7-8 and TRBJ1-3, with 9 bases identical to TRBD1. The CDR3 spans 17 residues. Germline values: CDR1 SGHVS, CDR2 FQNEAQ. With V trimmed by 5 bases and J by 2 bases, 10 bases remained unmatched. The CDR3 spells CASSLRQGGSAGNTIYF. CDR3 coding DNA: TGTGCCAGCAGCCTCCGACAGGGGGGTTCGGCTGGAAACACCATATATTTT.

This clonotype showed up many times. CDR3 residues: CASTLDRAYQPQHF. The CDR3 DNA sequence: TGTGCCAGTACCTTGGACAGGGCCTATCAGCCCCAGCATTTT. The chain has TRBV19 and TRBJ1-5, with 8 bases identical to TRBD1. The CDR3 sequence is 14 residues long. Germline CDR1 LNHDA, CDR2 SQIVND (reference sequence). The junction had 7 bases not matched to a gene; V was cut back by 7 bases and J by 5 bases. Looking up the rest from reference TRBV19 and TRBJ1-5 gives the full variable domain: DGGITQSPKYLFRKEGQNVTLSCEQNLNHDAMYWYRQDPGQGLRLIYYSQIVNDFQKGDIAEGYSVSREKKESFPLTVTSAQKNPTAFYLCASTLDRAYQPQHFGDGTRLSIL.

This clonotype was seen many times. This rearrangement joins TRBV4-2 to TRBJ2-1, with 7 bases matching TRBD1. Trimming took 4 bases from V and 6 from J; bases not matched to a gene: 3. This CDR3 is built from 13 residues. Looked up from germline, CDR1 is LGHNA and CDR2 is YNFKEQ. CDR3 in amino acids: CASSRTGRNEQFF. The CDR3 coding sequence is TGTGCCAGCAGCCGGACAGGCCGCAATGAGCAGTTCTTC.

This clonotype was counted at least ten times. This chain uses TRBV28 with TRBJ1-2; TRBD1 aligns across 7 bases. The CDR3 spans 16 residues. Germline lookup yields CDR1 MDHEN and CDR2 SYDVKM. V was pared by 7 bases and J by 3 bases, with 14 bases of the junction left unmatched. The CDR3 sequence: CASTMAVDREDYGYTF. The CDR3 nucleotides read TGTGCCAGCACCATGGCGGTCGACAGGGAGGACTATGGCTACACCTTC.

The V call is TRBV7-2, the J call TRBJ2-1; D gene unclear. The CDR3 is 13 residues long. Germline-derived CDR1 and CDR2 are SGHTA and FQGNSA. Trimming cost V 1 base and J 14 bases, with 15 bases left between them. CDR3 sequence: CASSLEGIISKFF. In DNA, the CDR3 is TGTGCCAGCAGCTTAGAGGGTATTATCTCGAAGTTCTTC.

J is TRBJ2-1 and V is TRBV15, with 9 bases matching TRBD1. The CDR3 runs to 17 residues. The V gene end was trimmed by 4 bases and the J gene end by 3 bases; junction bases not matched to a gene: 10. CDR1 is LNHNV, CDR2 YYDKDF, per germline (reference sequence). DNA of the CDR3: TGTGCCACCAGCATTCCAGAGTCGGGACAGGGCTACAATGAGCAGTTCTTC. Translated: CATSIPESGQGYNEQFF.

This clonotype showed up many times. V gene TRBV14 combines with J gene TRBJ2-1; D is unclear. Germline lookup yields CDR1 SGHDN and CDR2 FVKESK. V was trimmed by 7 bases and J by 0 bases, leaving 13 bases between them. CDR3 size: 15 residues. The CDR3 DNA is TGTGCCAGCAATTCCTACGCTAGCTCCTACAATGAGCAGTTCTTC. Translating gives CASNSYASSYNEQFF.

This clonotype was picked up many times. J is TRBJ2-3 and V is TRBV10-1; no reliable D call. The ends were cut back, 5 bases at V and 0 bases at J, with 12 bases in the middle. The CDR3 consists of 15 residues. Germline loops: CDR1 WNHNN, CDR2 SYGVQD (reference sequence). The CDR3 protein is CASSRAIASTDTQYF. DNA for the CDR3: TGCGCCAGCAGTAGGGCCATCGCTAGCACAGATACGCAGTATTTT.

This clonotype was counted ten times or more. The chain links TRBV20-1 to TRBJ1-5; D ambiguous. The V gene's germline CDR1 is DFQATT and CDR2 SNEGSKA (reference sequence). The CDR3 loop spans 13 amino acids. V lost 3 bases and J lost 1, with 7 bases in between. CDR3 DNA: TGCAGTGCTAGTCCCCGGAGCAATCAGCCCCAGCATTTT. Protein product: CSASPRSNQPQHF.

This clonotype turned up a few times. The CDR3 here is CASSVGLAAVGELFF. The CDR3 bases are TGTGCCAGCAGCGTCGGACTAGCGGCGGTCGGGGAGCTGTTTTTT. The rearrangement joins TRBV7-2 to TRBJ2-2, with TRBD2 matching over 10 bases. The ends lost 5 bases at V and 7 bases at J; junction bases unmatched: 7. CDR3 length equals 15 residues. CDR1 is SGHTA and CDR2 is FQGNSA in the germline V gene.

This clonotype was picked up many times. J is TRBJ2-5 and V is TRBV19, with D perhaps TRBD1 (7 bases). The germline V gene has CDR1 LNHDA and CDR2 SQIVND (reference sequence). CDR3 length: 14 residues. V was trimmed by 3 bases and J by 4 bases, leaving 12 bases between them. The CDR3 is CASSIGGGLETQYF. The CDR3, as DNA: TGTGCCAGTAGTATCGGAGGGGGCTTAGAGACCCAGTACTTC.

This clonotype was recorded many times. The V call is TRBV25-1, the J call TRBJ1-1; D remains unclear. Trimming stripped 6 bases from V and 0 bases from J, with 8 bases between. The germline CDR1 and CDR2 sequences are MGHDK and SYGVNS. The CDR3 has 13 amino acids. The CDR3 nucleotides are TGTGCCAGCAGGGCAGCCTTGAACACTGAAGCTTTCTTT. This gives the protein CASRAALNTEAFF.

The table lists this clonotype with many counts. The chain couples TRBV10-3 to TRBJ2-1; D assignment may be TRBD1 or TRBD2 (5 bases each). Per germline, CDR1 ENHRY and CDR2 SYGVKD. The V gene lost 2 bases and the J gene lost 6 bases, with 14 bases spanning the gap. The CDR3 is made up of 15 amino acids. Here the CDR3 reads CAISEGVTGGNEQFF. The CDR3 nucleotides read TGTGCCATCAGTGAGGGGGTCACTGGGGGCAATGAGCAGTTCTTC.

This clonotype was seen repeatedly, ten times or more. CDR3 DNA sequence: TGTGCCAGCAGTTTTAACTCGAACACTGAAGCTTTCTTT. Translating gives CASSFNSNTEAFF. The V call is TRBV12-3 or TRBV12-4, the J call TRBJ1-1; D is unresolved. CDR3 length equals 13 residues. V dropped 3 bases and J dropped 1 base, with 6 bases sitting between them.

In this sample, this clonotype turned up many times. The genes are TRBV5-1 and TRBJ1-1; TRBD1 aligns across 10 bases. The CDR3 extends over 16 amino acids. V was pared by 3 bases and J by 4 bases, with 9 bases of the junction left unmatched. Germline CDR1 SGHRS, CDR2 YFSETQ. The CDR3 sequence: CASSSRQGARGTEAFF. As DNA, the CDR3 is TGCGCCAGCAGCTCAAGACAGGGGGCGCGGGGCACTGAAGCTTTCTTT.

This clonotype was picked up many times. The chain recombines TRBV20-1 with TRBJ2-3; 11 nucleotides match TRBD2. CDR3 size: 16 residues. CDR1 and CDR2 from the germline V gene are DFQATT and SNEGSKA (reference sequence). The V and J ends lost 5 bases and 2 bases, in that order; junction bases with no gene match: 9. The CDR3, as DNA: TGCAGTGCTGGCCTAGCGGGGGGCGCTTTCACAGATACGCAGTATTTT. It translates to CSAGLAGGAFTDTQYF.

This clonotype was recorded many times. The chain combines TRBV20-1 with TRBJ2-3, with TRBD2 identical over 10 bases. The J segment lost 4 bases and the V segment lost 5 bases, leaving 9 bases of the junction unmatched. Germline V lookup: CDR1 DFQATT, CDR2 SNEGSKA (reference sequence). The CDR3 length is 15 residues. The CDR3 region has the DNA TGCAGTGCTGAAGAACTAGCGGGGTGGGCAGATACGCAGTATTTT. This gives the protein CSAEELAGWADTQYF.

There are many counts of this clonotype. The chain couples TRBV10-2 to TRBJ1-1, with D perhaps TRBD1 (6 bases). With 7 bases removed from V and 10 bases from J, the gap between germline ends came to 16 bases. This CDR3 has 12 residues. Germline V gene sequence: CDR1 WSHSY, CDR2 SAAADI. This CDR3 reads CASTQGTQRAFF. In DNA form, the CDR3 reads TGCGCCAGCACCCAGGGGACCCAGAGAGCTTTCTTT.